The rows below give T cell receptor beta chains drawn from one sample of a study of cytomegalovirus exposure and HLA in healthy donors. The assay was immunoSEQ multiplex PCR, and TCRdb's table has in-frame clones only and misses some. The profile shows 98,000 or so clones, about 80% of them singletons. The specimen sequenced was PBMCs. These receptors all stem from a man in his sixties in good health and CMV-seropositive. Each CDR3 is given with its conserved first and last residue. D genes are given only for firm matches. Part of the rows lack a size; the others show once, few, many or a class for expanded clones.

- | TRBJ1-1 | TRBV11-2 | - | CASSLSQRGHLNTEAFF | TGTGCCAGCAGCTTGTCCCAAAGGGGACATCTGAACACTGAAGCTTTCTTT
TRBD1 | TRBJ2-7 | TRBV5-1 | - | CASSEGQGWDYEQYF | TGCGCCAGCAGCGAGGGACAGGGGTGGGACTACGAGCAGTACTTC
TRBD1 | TRBJ1-6 | TRBV25-1 | - | CASRLRDRGDSPLHF | TGTGCCAGCAGGCTCCGGGACAGGGGCGACTCACCCCTCCATTTT
TRBD1 | TRBJ2-7 | TRBV5-1 | - | CASRGQGLYPYF | TGCGCCAGCAGGGGACAGGGGCTCTATCCGTACTTC
- | TRBJ1-1 | TRBV6-5 | - | CASSFFAGSNTEAFF | TGTGCCAGCAGTTTCTTCGCGGGCAGCAACACTGAAGCTTTCTTT
TRBD2 | TRBJ2-3 | TRBV18 | - | CASSPPTSGGDTDTQYF | TGTGCCAGCTCACCACCGACTAGCGGGGGGGACACAGATACGCAGTATTTT
- | TRBJ1-2 | TRBV7-8 | - | CASSLNRDGYTF | TGTGCCAGCAGCTTAAACAGGGATGGCTACACCTTC
- | TRBJ1-2 | TRBV13 | - | CASSPWLRAGNDGYTF | TGTGCCAGCAGCCCTTGGTTGAGGGCGGGAAACGATGGCTACACCTTC
- | TRBJ1-2 | TRBV7-8 | - | CASSLVTANYGYTF | TGTGCCAGCAGCTTAGTAACAGCCAACTATGGCTACACCTTC
TRBD2 | TRBJ2-1 | TRBV7-3 | - | CASSRGAGRDEQFF | TGTGCCAGCTCGCGGGGGGCAGGTAGGGATGAGCAGTTCTTC
- | TRBJ2-7 | TRBV28 | - | CASSALGGEQYF | TGTGCCAGCAGCGCACTAGGGGGTGAGCAGTACTTC
- | TRBJ2-3 | TRBV7-9 | - | CASSLVGDTQYF | TGTGCCAGCAGCTTAGTCGGGGATACGCAGTATTTT
- | TRBJ2-7 | TRBV6-1 | - | CASTLDSYEQYF | TGTGCCAGCACCCTGGACAGCTACGAGCAGTACTTC
- | TRBJ2-7 | TRBV2 | - | CASSEWGSTYEQYF | TGTGCCAGCAGTGAGTGGGGCAGCACCTACGAGCAGTACTTC
- | TRBJ1-4 | TRBV5-4 | few | CASSFTGEGKLFF | TGTGCCAGCAGCTTCACGGGGGAGGGAAAACTGTTTTTT
TRBD2 | TRBJ2-7 | TRBV10-1 | - | CASSTGTSGTYEQYF | TGCGCCAGCAGCACCGGGACTAGCGGAACCTACGAGCAGTACTTC
TRBD1 | TRBJ1-1 | TRBV25-1 | - | CASSEPTGEKAFF | TGTGCCAGCAGTGAACCTACAGGGGAGAAAGCTTTCTTT
TRBD2 | TRBJ2-2 | TRBV4-2 | - | CASNQGPSGISNTGELFF | TGTGCCAGCAACCAAGGCCCTAGCGGGATTTCGAACACCGGGGAGCTGTTTTTT
TRBD1 | TRBJ2-7 | TRBV7-2 | - | CASVPGTGWVGKQYF | TGTGCCAGCGTTCCCGGGACAGGGTGGGTAGGCAAGCAGTACTTC
- | TRBJ2-3 | TRBV9 | - | CASSSLTDTQYF | TGTGCCAGCAGCTCTCTCACAGATACGCAGTATTTT
TRBD2 | TRBJ2-3 | TRBV5-1 | once | CASSSGTSGNTDTQYF | TGCGCCAGCAGCTCCGGGACTAGCGGCAATACAGATACGCAGTATTTT
- | TRBJ1-1 | TRBV6-5 | - | CASRVTGMNTEAFF | TGTGCCAGCAGGGTGACAGGAATGAACACTGAAGCTTTCTTT
TRBD1 | TRBJ1-5 | TRBV2 | - | CASSERGRGNQPQHF | TGTGCCAGCAGTGAAAGGGGGCGCGGCAATCAGCCCCAGCATTTT
- | TRBJ1-5 | TRBV6-1 | - | CASRRDMNQPQHF | TGTGCCAGCAGACGGGACATGAATCAGCCCCAGCATTTT